These T cell receptor beta chains were read from a single sample in a study of beta chain features in type 1 diabetes. The assay was immunoSEQ multiplex PCR, and TCRdb's table has in-frame clones only and misses some. In the table there are roughly 500,000 clones, roughly an eighth of which are singletons. Sequencing was done on a sample of naive CD4+ T cells from blood. The receptors originated from a woman aged 18-29 years in good health. Each CDR3 is given with its conserved first and last residue. The D gene is left open where the match is weak. For some rows the clone size is stated as once, few or many, or as a class when expanded; others skip it.

TRBJ2-3 NA TRBD2 TRBV5-1 TGCGCCAGCAGCTTGGTAGTCGGGACTAGATCGCCTAGCACAGATACGCAGTATTTT CASSLVVGTRSPSTDTQYF
TRBJ1-1 NA NA TRBV30 TGTGCCTGGAGTGTAGCCCTTTTGAACACTGAAGCTTTCTTT CAWSVALLNTEAFF
TRBJ1-1 few NA TRBV7-9 TGTGCCAGCAGCGTACAGAGTGAAGCTTTCTTT CASSVQSEAFF
TRBJ2-5 NA NA TRBV7-7 TGTGCCAGCAGCTTAACGGGGGGCCTGGAGACCCAGTACTTC CASSLTGGLETQYF
TRBJ2-5 NA NA TRBV29-1 TGCAGCGTTGAACTTATGGCTCGGGCTAAAGAGACCCAGTACTTC CSVELMARAKETQYF
TRBJ2-7 NA NA TRBV4-1 TGCGCCAGCAGCCAAGCCGTCCTCATCCCGCCGCCGTACTTC CASSQAVLIPPPYF
TRBJ2-3 few NA TRBV4-3 TGCGCCAGCAGCCAAGACTACCCCGGAGATACGCAGTATTTT CASSQDYPGDTQYF
TRBJ2-1 few NA TRBV7-2 TGTGCCAGCAGCTTAGTCCTGAGGGAGCAGTTCTTC CASSLVLREQFF
TRBJ2-5 NA TRBD1 TRBV9 TGTGCCAGCAGCGCCGGACAGGTCGGGGAGACCCAGTACTTC CASSAGQVGETQYF
TRBJ2-3 few NA TRBV7-9 TGTGCCAGCAGTCCCGGATCGGGCTCCACAGATACGCAGTATTTT CASSPGSGSTDTQYF
TRBJ2-4 few TRBD1 TRBV2 TGTGCCAGCAGGGACAGGGCCGAGCTAGCCAAAAACATTCAGTACTTC CASRDRAELAKNIQYF
TRBJ2-1 few NA TRBV7-8 TGTGCCAGCAGCAGAAAAGGGAGTGTCACTGAGCAGTTCTTC CASSRKGSVTEQFF
TRBJ2-7 few TRBD2 TRBV14 TGTGCCAGCAGCCCCGCTAGCGGGCGAGCTTTCTTCTACGAGCAGTACTTC CASSPASGRAFFYEQYF
TRBJ2-3 NA NA TRBV6-6 TGTGCCAGCCTCCCGGCAGAAGAGCGGGATACGCAGTATTTT CASLPAEERDTQYF
TRBJ2-5 many NA TRBV9 TGTGCCAGCAGCGGCCGCGGGGCAGCCGTAACCCAGTACTTC CASSGRGAAVTQYF
TRBJ2-3 few NA TRBV7-2 TGTGCCAGCAGCTTATTCGGCACAGATACGCAGTATTTT CASSLFGTDTQYF
TRBJ1-4 few NA TRBV9 TGTGCCAGCAGCCAAGGGGGTCGGGCTGAAAAACTGTTTTTT CASSQGGRAEKLFF
TRBJ2-5 NA NA TRBV7-8 TGTGCCAGCAGCGGCCGGGACCCAGAGACCCAGTACTTC CASSGRDPETQYF
TRBJ1-2 NA TRBD1 TRBV5-6 TGTGCCAGCAGCTGGGAGACAGGGGACTATGGCTACACCTTC CASSWETGDYGYTF
TRBJ1-2 few TRBD1 TRBV7-9 TGTGCCAGCAGCTCCATGACAGGGTGGCATGGCTACACCTTC CASSSMTGWHGYTF
TRBJ2-7 few NA TRBV7-2 TGTGCCAGCAGCCGTACGCACTACGAGCAGTACTTC CASSRTHYEQYF
TRBJ2-7 few TRBD2 TRBV4-3 TGCGCCAGCAGCCTAGCACTAGCGGATACCTACGAGCAGTACTTC CASSLALADTYEQYF
TRBJ2-1 few NA TRBV7-3 TGTGCCAGCAGCCCCGGAATCTGGGGCTCCTACAATGAGCAGTTCTTC CASSPGIWGSYNEQFF
TRBJ2-3 few NA TRBV5-1 TGCGCCAGCAGCTCGGGGTCCGGGCCAGATACGCAGTATTTT CASSSGSGPDTQYF
TRBJ1-2 NA TRBD1 TRBV7-9 TGTGCCAGCAGCAAGCGGCGGGACAGATTCCAAGGCTACACCTTC CASSKRRDRFQGYTF
TRBJ2-4 NA NA TRBV27 TGTGCCAGCAGTCGTCGCGCCATAGCCAAAAACATTCAGTACTTC CASSRRAIAKNIQYF